This TCR beta chain was sequenced for a study of regulatory T cells in long-lasting Graves disease. General study results and limits: The analysis examined peripheral blood only and excluded thyroid tissue.

A remark on this clonotype: The antigen is undetermined.

This CDR3 has 16 residues. Between the trimmed V and J ends, which lost 5 bases and 2 bases, there was a span of 16 bases. The V gene's germline CDR1 is PRHDT and CDR2 FYEKMQ (reference sequence). For TCR beta, libraries came from iRepertoire HTBI primers and Arm-PCR of CDR3 regions. Authors' methods: Identification across samples found fewer than 65 TRBV and some 15 TRBJ segments. TCRdb re-called the multiplex PCR reads with MiXCR, one entry per CDR3 protein. TCRdb, not the original authors, processed these V and J calls. In the table there are roughly 400,000 distinct CDR3 sequences, roughly 23% of which are singletons. This sample's time point: persistent/refractory GD, antithyroid drugs over 5 years with positive TRAb. With RNA extracted from PBMCs as input, the TCR library was made.

The sample consisted of peripheral blood mononuclear cells (PBMCs), taken when the disease was refractory, from a patient treated with antithyroid drugs. The receptor comes from a female donor with Graves disease. The chain has TRBV13 and TRBJ2-4; D is uncertain. The CDR3 sequence: CASSPPGRRSKNIQYF. CDR3 in DNA: TGTGCCAGCAGCCCACCCGGACGCCGCTCCAAAAACATTCAGTACTTC.